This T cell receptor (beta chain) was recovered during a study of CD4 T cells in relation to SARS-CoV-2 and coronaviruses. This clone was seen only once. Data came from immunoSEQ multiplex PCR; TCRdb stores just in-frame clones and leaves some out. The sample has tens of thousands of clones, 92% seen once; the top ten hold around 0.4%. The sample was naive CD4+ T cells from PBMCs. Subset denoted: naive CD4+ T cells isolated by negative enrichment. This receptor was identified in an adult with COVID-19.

The CDR3 coding sequence is TGCAGCGTAAGGAGATCGAGGGAGACCCAGTACTTC. Protein: CSVRRSRETQYF. The genes are TRBV29-1 and TRBJ2-5; D not resolved. This CDR3 has 12 amino acids. CDR1 SQVTM and CDR2 ANQGSEA come from the germline V gene. V dropped 6 bases and J dropped 5 bases, with 13 bases sitting between them.